The entry below describes one T cell receptor beta chain. This clonotype was detected ten times or more. Its antigen remains unidentified. The record has no base qualities; no much larger clone is one base away. Libraries came from RACE. Sequenced on a NextSeq 500. During library preparation, unique molecular identifiers were attached to individual cDNA molecules so that TCRs could be counted in a quantitative, reproducible way. From each blood RNA sample, both TCR alpha and TCR beta chains were sequenced. The original methods were these. Samples had a median of 95,638 TCRs, with a range from about 23,224 to 750,000. The Decombinator software suite was used to annotate V, J and CDR3 in the TCR reads. To make PS versus PT1 abundance plots, every sample was subsampled to the same number of TCRs (28,000). TCRs were defined as expanded if absent before sensitization and observed at least eight times at the 2-week time point. TCRdb reprocessing: public reads trimmed at Q25 with fastp, clones called with MiXCR, in-frame beta chains kept. For every CDR3 protein sequence, its rows merge into one entry that carries the most common genes and DNA. The V and J calls and clone size come from TCRdb's table, not from the authors' own analysis. The sample table records about 100,000 distinct CDR3 sequences; 11% of these occur just once. Of the sample, 3.2% is held by the ten largest clones.

The time point label of this sample denotes: patch test 2, 6 weeks after DPC sensitization. The treatment or condition label corresponds to: therapeutic diphenylcyclopropenone sensitization with weekly scalp DPC. Blood at each patch-test visit was drawn before the patch test was applied. To be eligible, patients had to be aged 18 to 70, diagnosed with alopecia and judged suitable for DPC therapy, while pregnant patients were excluded. Total RNA was isolated from unfractionated whole blood collected in Tempus Blood RNA tubes. The data were taken from a study of human T cells and chemical hapten exposure (dated by TCRdb to the early 2020s). Broadly, across the study: For sensitization, 2% DPC in acetone was applied to a roughly 2 cm by roughly 2 cm area of upper inner arm skin. Patients additionally received weekly therapeutic DPC doses to the scalp throughout the roughly 24-week study period. Patch testing was performed on the upper back with Finn chambers containing 0.01% DPC, and the patch tests were scored after 6 days according to International Contact Dermatitis Research Group standards. The mostly female patient cohort included alopecia areata with under or over 50% scalp involvement, alopecia totalis and alopecia universalis. The libraries were sequenced as a pool, and the TCR yield per sample differed mostly because of small variations in library volumes within the pool. This study followed changes in the peripheral blood TCR repertoire in vivo during primary and secondary sensitization of alopecia patients to the hapten diphenylcyclopropenone (DPC). Blood samples were taken from patients before sensitization (week 0) and then at 2, 6 and about 24 weeks after DPC sensitization. Approximately 28 alopecia patients provided blood for TCR sequencing at one to four time points (pre-sensitization, 2, 6 and 24 weeks). Results and caveats for the whole study, not just this receptor: After repeated subsampling, changes were observed in the strength of the expansion versus patch-test correlation and in the threshold at which the correlation became significant. The number of TCRs above 1 in 1000 frequency did not change with DPC sensitization; there was no evidence of global repertoire structure alterations. The number of PT1 expanded TCRs positively correlated with patch test score, significant at thresholds 8, 16 and 32 but not 4. Compared with pre-sensitization or healthy control sets, expanded TCRs formed significantly more large CDR3 similarity clusters, which is consistent with antigen-driven responses. All patients had alopecia, a presumed autoimmune disease, so their immune response might differ from that of healthy individuals.

From a lookup of the germline V gene, CDR1 and CDR2 are ENHRY and SYGVKD. The CDR3 goes from the cysteine to the phenylalanine over 13 residues. Solely the CDR3 DNA is kept, with 39 bases framed from the first base. V and J are truncated by 6 bases and 0 bases respectively, leaving an intervening sequence of 5 bases. This clonotype was sampled from a woman in her thirties or forties with alopecia areata. Some clones in this sample may be carry-over from other donors' samples. Sequenced material: whole blood, taken in connection with sensitization to the hapten diphenylcyclopropenone (DPC). The V and J genes are TRBV10-3 and TRBJ2-2, with the D segment identity uncertain. The CDR3 region reads CAISRPNTGELFF. The nucleotides are TGTGCCATCAGCCGCCCGAACACCGGGGAGCTGTTTTTT.